This is a list of T cell receptor beta chains from one sample in a study of blood T cell repertoires in COVID-19. TCRdb's copy holds only in-frame clones and misses some; the assay was immunoSEQ multiplex PCR. The data contain 150,000 to 200,000 clones, approximately 83% of them seen just once; the ten biggest clones take up 7.5% to 10%. Sequenced material: peripheral blood. The receptors shown here come from a man aged 45 to 65 with active or convalescent COVID-19. Each CDR3 is given with its conserved first and last residue. The order of the fields is CDR3 DNA, CDR3 protein, clone size, D gene, V gene, J gene. The D gene is left open where the match is weak. Clone sizes are given selectively: once, few, many, or a class where the clone is expanded.

DNA: TGTGCCTGGAGTCCCCCCGGGGGTTACTATGGCTACACCTTC
CDR3: CAWSPPGGYYGYTF
size: .
D: .
V: TRBV30
J: TRBJ1-2

DNA: TGTGCCACCAGTGATCGCCGACTAGCGGGAGGCAAAAGCTCCTACAATGAGCAGTTCTTC
CDR3: CATSDRRLAGGKSSYNEQFF
size: .
D: TRBD2
V: TRBV24-1
J: TRBJ2-1

DNA: TGTGCCAGCAGCTTTATGAGCGGGGGGGCTGGTGGTACGCAGTATTTT
CDR3: CASSFMSGGAGGTQYF
size: .
D: TRBD2
V: TRBV7-3
J: TRBJ2-3

DNA: TGTGCCAGCAGTTACAGTGGGGAGTCAGACACAGATACGCAGTATTTT
CDR3: CASSYSGESDTDTQYF
size: .
D: .
V: TRBV6-2/TRBV6-3
J: TRBJ2-3

DNA: TGTGCCATCAGTGTGGGGACAGGAACAGATACGCAGTATTTT
CDR3: CAISVGTGTDTQYF
size: .
D: TRBD1
V: TRBV10-3
J: TRBJ2-3

DNA: TGTGCCAGCAGCTTTGGCGACAGTGCCGCCAATGAGCAGTTCTTC
CDR3: CASSFGDSAANEQFF
size: .
D: .
V: TRBV11-3
J: TRBJ2-1

DNA: TGTGCCAGCAGCTTAGAACAGACCTCAACTAATGAAAAACTGTTTTTT
CDR3: CASSLEQTSTNEKLFF
size: .
D: .
V: TRBV7-6
J: TRBJ1-4

DNA: TGTGCCATCAGTGAGAATGCAGGGAATTCACCCCTCCACTTT
CDR3: CAISENAGNSPLHF
size: .
D: .
V: TRBV10-3
J: TRBJ1-6

DNA: TGTGCCAGCAGTCCCCAGGGTCCTAGCAATCAGCCCCAGCATTTT
CDR3: CASSPQGPSNQPQHF
size: .
D: .
V: TRBV28
J: TRBJ1-5

DNA: TGTGCCAGCAGTAACAGGGATCAGCCCCAGCATTTT
CDR3: CASSNRDQPQHF
size: .
D: .
V: TRBV27
J: TRBJ1-5

DNA: TGTGCCAGCAGCTTAGAGGACAGTTTAGCTAACTATGGCTACACCTTC
CDR3: CASSLEDSLANYGYTF
size: once
D: .
V: TRBV13
J: TRBJ1-2

DNA: TGTGCCAGCAGAACAGGGAGAGGGGCTTACGAGCAGTACTTC
CDR3: CASRTGRGAYEQYF
size: many
D: .
V: TRBV6-5
J: TRBJ2-7

DNA: TGTGCCAGCAGCTTACAGGGATCTTACAATGAGCAGTTCTTC
CDR3: CASSLQGSYNEQFF
size: .
D: .
V: TRBV11-2
J: TRBJ2-1

DNA: TGTGCCACCAGAGACGACAGGAGGGGAAACACCATATATTTT
CDR3: CATRDDRRGNTIYF
size: .
D: .
V: TRBV24-1
J: TRBJ1-3

DNA: TGTGCCAGCAGCCCAGGGAGGTCTAATGAAAAACTGTTTTTT
CDR3: CASSPGRSNEKLFF
size: .
D: .
V: TRBV6-6
J: TRBJ1-4

DNA: TGTGCCAGCAGCCAGGTTAGCGGGAGTGATGAGCAGTTCTTC
CDR3: CASSQVSGSDEQFF
size: .
D: TRBD2
V: TRBV3-1/TRBV3-2
J: TRBJ2-1

DNA: TGTGCCAGCAGTCCGGGGACAGTCCAGGAAGCTTTCTTT
CDR3: CASSPGTVQEAFF
size: .
D: TRBD1
V: TRBV7-3
J: TRBJ1-1

DNA: TGTGCCAGCTCACTCCGACAGGCCGACTACGAGCAGTACTTC
CDR3: CASSLRQADYEQYF
size: .
D: .
V: TRBV18
J: TRBJ2-7

DNA: TGCGCCAGCAGCCAAGATCCAGTTAGCACAGATACGCAGTATTTT
CDR3: CASSQDPVSTDTQYF
size: .
D: .
V: TRBV4-1
J: TRBJ2-3

DNA: TGTGCCAGCAGTAGTCAGGCGGGCGGGACTGAAGCTTTCTTT
CDR3: CASSSQAGGTEAFF
size: .
D: .
V: TRBV7-2
J: TRBJ1-1